This T cell receptor (beta chain) was sequenced in a study of blood T cells in healthy people across ages. Alongside a J-beta primer mix, a sample-barcoded 5' primer served in a second PCR lasting about 6 to 11 cycles. CDR3-containing paired-end reads numbered at least 3 million in each sample. From the 5' RACE reads, TCRdb called clonotypes with MiXCR, one entry per CDR3 protein. The sample has 1.5 million to 2 million distinct CDR3 sequences, roughly two fifths seen once. In each sample, at least 7 million PBMCs were isolated. Germline CDR1 LNHNV, CDR2 YYDKDF (reference sequence). The V end was cut by 0 bases, the J end by 7 bases, with 18 bases between. CDR3 length equals 16 residues.

V gene TRBV15 combines with J gene TRBJ1-2; no clear D. This sequence originates from a human donor in good health. The specimen sequenced was blood. The CDR3 DNA sequence: TGTGCCACCAGCAGAGATCTGCCCAAATCGAGGAGTGGCTACACCTTC. Its translation: CATSRDLPKSRSGYTF.